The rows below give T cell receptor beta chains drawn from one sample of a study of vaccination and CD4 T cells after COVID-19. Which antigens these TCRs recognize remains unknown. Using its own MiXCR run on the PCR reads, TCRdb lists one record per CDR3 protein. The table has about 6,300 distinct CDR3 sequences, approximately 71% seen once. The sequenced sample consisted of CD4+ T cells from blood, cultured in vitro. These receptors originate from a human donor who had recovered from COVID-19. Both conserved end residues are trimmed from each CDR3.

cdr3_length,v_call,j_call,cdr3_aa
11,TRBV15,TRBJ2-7,ATSRGIGEEQY
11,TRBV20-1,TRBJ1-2,SALRGTGPLLT
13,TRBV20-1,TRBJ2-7,SARDLLSGSYEQY
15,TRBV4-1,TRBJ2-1,ASSQAGLAASYNEQF
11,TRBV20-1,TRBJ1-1,SARRAGDTEAF
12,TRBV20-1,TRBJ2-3,SASGTGIIDTQY
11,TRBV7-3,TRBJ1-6,ASSMTGLFGPH
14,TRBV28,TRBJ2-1,ASSLVGVKAYNEQF
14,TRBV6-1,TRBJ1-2,ASSEARGQLNYGYT
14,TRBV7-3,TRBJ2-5,ASSRGRGLGFETQY
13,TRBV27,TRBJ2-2,ASSFLAGAPGELF
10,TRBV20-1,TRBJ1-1,SARDGRLGAF
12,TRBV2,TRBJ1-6,ASKSDRAYSPLH
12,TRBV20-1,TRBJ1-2,SAREGTGNYGYT
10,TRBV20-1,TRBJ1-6,SGGTGDSPLH
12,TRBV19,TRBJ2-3,ASSLNNLPDTQY
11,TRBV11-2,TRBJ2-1,ASRRAGYNEQF
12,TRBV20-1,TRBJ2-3,SARLAGGADTQY
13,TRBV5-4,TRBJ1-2,ASSSGGQGADGYT
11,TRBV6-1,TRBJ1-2,ASRKTANYGYT
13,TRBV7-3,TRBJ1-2,ASSPGVDSRYGYT
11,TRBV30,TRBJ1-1,AWSSYRGTEAF
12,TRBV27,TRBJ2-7,ASRSGTGGRPQY
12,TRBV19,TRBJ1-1,ASSRNRGNTEAF
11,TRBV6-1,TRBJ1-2,ASSEGILMANT
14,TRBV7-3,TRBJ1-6,ASSLRGQGAGSPLH
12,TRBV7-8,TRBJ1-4,ASSLAENRQQLF
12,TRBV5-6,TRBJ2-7,ASSLVSARGMQY
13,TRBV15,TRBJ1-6,ATSRDRGTGSPLH
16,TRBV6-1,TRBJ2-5,ASSVSQAGTGRQETQY
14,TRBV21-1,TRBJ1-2,ASTRLQSRRYYGYT
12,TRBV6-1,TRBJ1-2,ASSEAFVQTTYT
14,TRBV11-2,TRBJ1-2,ASSLDFRGQGYGYT
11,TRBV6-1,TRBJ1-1,ASSDEYGTEAF
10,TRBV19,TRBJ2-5,ASSNQGETQY
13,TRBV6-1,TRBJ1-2,ASRTWTGANYGYT
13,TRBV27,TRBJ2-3,ASSSSGGAADTQY
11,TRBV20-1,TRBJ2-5,SAPGLSLGTQY
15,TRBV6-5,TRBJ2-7,ASSYRAGAGLYYEQY
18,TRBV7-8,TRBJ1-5,ASSWPRFTGGSYSNQPQH
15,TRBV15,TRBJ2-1,ATSRAPGLADLGGKF
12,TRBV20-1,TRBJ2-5,SASGPSNQETQY
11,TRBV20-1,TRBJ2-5,SARKGNGETQY
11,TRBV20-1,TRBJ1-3,SVLDRSGNTIY
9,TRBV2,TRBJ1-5,ASSGGGPQH
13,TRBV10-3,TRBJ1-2,AISGSPTPSYGYT
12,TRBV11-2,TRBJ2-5,ASSGLADQETQY
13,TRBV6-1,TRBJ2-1,ASSLTSGGAGEQF
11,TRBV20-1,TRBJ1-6,SARGVENSPLH
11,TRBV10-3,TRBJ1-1,AIGGSGRAEAF
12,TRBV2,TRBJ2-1,ASSGFGSSNEQF
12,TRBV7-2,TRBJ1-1,ASSLQRTTTEAF
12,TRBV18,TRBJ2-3,ASSPKASGDTQY